Included here is one TCR beta chain sequence, with context. Authors' processing steps: Estimation of nucleated cell counts relied on the amplification of reference gene primers. The repertoire was sequenced with immunoSEQ multiplex PCR; TCRdb's copy has only in-frame clones and lacks some. V, J and clone size are taken as reported in that table, and D and trimming were inferred from the DNA itself. Found here are more than 120,000 clones, roughly 88% of them singletons; the top ten hold 28%. The data stem from a study of blood T cell repertoires in COVID-19. At the level of the study: Acute-phase and convalescent COVID-19 samples originated in the United States, Italy and Spain. PBMCs, B-cell-depleted T cells, or T cells provided the cDNA or gDNA that made up the material.

The CDR3 loop spans 16 amino acids. The germline gives CDR1 ENHRY, CDR2 SYGVKD. J was trimmed by 0 bases and V by 6 bases; bases with no gene match: 6. This chain connects TRBV10-3 to TRBJ2-1, with TRBD1 matching over 9 bases. Sequencing used peripheral blood. This clonotype was sampled from a human donor in a cohort sampled during active COVID-19. The CDR3 here is CAIRGTGRSSYNEQFF. CDR3 in DNA: TGTGCCATCAGGGGGACAGGGCGGAGCTCCTACAATGAGCAGTTCTTC.